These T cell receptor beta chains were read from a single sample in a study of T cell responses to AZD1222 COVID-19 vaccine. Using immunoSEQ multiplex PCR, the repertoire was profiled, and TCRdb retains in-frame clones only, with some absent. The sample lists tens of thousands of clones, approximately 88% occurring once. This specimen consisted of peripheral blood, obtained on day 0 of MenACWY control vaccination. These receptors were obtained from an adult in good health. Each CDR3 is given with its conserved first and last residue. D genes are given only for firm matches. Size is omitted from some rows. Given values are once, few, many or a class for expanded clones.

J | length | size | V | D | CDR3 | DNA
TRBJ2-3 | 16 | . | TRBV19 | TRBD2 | CASSLASGWITDTQYF | TGTGCCAGTAGCCTCGCTAGCGGTTGGATCACAGATACGCAGTATTTT
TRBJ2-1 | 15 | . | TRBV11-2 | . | CASSFDGRSFNEQFF | TGTGCCAGCAGCTTTGACGGACGCTCATTCAATGAGCAGTTCTTC
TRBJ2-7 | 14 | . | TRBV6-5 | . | CASSYKATGYEQYF | TGTGCCAGCAGCTATAAAGCTACAGGGTACGAGCAGTACTTC
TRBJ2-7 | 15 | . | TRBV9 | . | CASSPRGADSYEQYF | TGTGCCAGCAGCCCGAGAGGTGCGGACTCCTACGAGCAGTACTTC
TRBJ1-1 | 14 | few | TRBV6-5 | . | CASSYVGGNTEAFF | TGTGCCAGCAGTTACGTGGGGGGGAACACTGAAGCTTTCTTT
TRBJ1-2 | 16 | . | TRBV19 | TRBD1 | CASRFPGTAHDYGYTF | TGTGCCAGTAGGTTTCCCGGGACAGCCCATGACTATGGCTACACCTTC
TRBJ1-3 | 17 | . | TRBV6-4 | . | CASSDPDSPPTGNTIYF | TGTGCCAGCAGTGACCCGGACAGCCCCCCTACGGGAAACACCATATATTTT
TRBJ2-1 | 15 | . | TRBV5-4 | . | CASIESARGGNEQFF | TGTGCCAGCATCGAATCAGCCAGGGGCGGGAATGAGCAGTTCTTC
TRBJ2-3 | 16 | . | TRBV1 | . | CTSSHAAGGPTDTQYF | TGCACCAGCAGCCATGCAGCGGGGGGGCCCACAGATACGCAGTATTTT
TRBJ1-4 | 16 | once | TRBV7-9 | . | CASSHTTTSGGEKLFF | TGTGCCAGCAGCCACACCACGACCTCGGGGGGAGAAAAACTGTTTTTT
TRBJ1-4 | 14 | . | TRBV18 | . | CASSLTTTNEKLFF | TGTGCCAGCTCTCTGACTACAACTAATGAAAAACTGTTTTTT
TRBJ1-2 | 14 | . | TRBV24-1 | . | CATSDWSTNYGYTF | TGTGCCACCAGTGATTGGAGTACTAACTATGGCTACACCTTC
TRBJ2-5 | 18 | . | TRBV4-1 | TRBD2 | CASSPRLAGGGEQETQYF | TGCGCCAGCAGCCCGAGACTAGCGGGGGGCGGGGAACAAGAGACCCAGTACTTC
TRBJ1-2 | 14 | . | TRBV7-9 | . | CASSLGTGGYGYTF | TGTGCCAGCAGCTTAGGGACCGGCGGCTATGGCTACACCTTC
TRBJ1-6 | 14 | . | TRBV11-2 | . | CASSLVFSDSPLHF | TGTGCCAGCAGCTTAGTGTTTTCCGATTCACCCCTCCACTTT
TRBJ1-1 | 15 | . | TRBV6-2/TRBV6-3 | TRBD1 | CASRPPRDRGTEAFF | TGTGCCAGCAGACCTCCCCGCGACAGGGGCACTGAAGCTTTCTTT
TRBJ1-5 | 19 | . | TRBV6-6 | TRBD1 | CASSPTPGQGRYSNQPQHF | TGTGCCAGCAGTCCAACACCGGGACAGGGCCGCTATAGCAATCAGCCCCAGCATTTT
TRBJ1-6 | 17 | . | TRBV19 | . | CASSTSDWSSYNSPLHF | TGTGCCAGTAGTACATCGGACTGGAGCTCCTATAATTCACCCCTCCACTTT
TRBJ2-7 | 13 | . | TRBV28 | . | CASSLGPTYEQYF | TGTGCCAGCAGTCTGGGACCCACCTACGAGCAGTACTTC
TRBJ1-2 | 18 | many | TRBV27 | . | CASSSLSQIVGAGSGYTF | TGTGCCAGCAGTTCGCTATCCCAAATCGTGGGGGCCGGGAGCGGCTACACCTTC
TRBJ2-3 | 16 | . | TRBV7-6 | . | CASSLEAAASTDTQYF | TGTGCCAGCAGCTTAGAGGCGGCCGCTAGCACAGATACGCAGTATTTT
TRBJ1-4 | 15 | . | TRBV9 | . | CASSVDPGGGEKLFF | TGTGCCAGCAGCGTAGACCCCGGGGGAGGTGAAAAACTGTTTTTT
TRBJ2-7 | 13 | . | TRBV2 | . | CASSGETTYEQYF | TGTGCCAGCAGTGGTGAAACAACCTACGAGCAGTACTTC
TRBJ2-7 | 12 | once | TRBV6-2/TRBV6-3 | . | CASSYGQYEQYF | TGTGCCAGCAGTTACGGGCAGTACGAGCAGTACTTC
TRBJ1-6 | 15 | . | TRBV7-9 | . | CASSPFGGINSPLHF | TGTGCCAGCAGCCCTTTCGGAGGCATAAATTCACCCCTCCACTTT
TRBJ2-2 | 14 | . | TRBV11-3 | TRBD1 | CASSETGDTGELFF | TGTGCCAGCAGCGAGACAGGGGACACCGGGGAGCTGTTTTTT
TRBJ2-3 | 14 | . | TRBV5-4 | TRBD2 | CASSPGLPVDTQYF | TGTGCCAGCAGCCCGGGACTACCCGTGGATACGCAGTATTTT
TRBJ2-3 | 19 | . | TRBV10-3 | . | CAIRPSFWARGSYTDTQYF | TGTGCCATCAGGCCGTCTTTCTGGGCACGGGGGTCTTACACAGATACGCAGTATTTT
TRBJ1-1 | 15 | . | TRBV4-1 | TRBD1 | CASSHEDRGNTEAFF | TGCGCCAGCAGCCATGAGGACAGGGGGAACACTGAAGCTTTCTTT
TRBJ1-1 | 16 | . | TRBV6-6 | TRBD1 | CASSSPGQGAGTEAFF | TGTGCCAGCAGTTCCCCGGGACAGGGGGCTGGCACTGAAGCTTTCTTT
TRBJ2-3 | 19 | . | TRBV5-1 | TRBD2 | CASSFAAGGSVPSTDTQYF | TGCGCCAGCAGCTTTGCGGCGGGGGGCTCCGTCCCTAGCACAGATACGCAGTATTTT
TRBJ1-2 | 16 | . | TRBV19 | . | CASSILSGQALYGYTF | TGTGCCAGTAGTATACTGTCGGGGCAGGCTCTCTATGGCTACACCTTC
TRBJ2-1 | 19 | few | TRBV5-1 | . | CASSPSLWRGPVRYDEQFF | TGCGCCAGCAGCCCGTCACTTTGGCGGGGGCCGGTTCGATACGATGAGCAGTTCTTC
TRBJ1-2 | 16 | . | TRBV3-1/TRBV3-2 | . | CASSQEWGTVSLGYTF | TGTGCCAGCAGCCAAGAATGGGGGACCGTGTCTTTAGGCTACACCTTC
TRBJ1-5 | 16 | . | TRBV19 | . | CASSFDQRGIHQPQHF | TGTGCCAGTAGTTTCGATCAGAGAGGGATCCATCAGCCCCAGCATTTT
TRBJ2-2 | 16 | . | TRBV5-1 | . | CASSLVARQNTGELFF | TGCGCCAGCAGCTTAGTGGCCCGCCAAAACACCGGGGAGCTGTTTTTT
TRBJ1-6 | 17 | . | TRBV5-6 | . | CASSRARWGSYNSPLHF | TGTGCCAGCAGCCGGGCCCGGTGGGGCTCCTATAATTCACCCCTCCACTTT
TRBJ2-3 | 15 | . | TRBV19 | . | CASSPLASWTDTQYF | TGTGCCAGTAGTCCGCTCGCTAGCTGGACAGATACGCAGTATTTT
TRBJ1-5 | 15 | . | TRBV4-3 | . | CASSQEDRSNQPQHF | TGCGCCAGCAGCCAAGAAGACAGGAGTAATCAGCCCCAGCATTTT
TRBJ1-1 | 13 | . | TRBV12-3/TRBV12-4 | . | CASSFLAGTEAFF | TGTGCCAGCAGTTTTTTAGCCGGGACTGAAGCTTTCTTT
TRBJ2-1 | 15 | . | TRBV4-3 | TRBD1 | CASSQETGPYNEQFF | TGCGCCAGCAGCCAAGAGACAGGGCCCTACAATGAGCAGTTCTTC
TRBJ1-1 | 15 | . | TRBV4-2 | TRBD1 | CASRAQGQRNTEAFF | TGTGCCAGCAGGGCCCAGGGACAGAGGAACACTGAAGCTTTCTTT
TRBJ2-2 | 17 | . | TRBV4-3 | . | CASSPRPTGTNTGELFF | TGCGCCAGCAGCCCCCGCCCCACAGGGACGAACACCGGGGAGCTGTTTTTT
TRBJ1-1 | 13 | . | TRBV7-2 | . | CASSFKDRTEAFF | TGTGCCAGCAGCTTTAAAGACAGGACTGAAGCTTTCTTT
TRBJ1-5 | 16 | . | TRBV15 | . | CATSRRTRADNQPQHF | TGTGCCACCAGCAGGAGGACACGGGCTGATAATCAGCCCCAGCATTTT
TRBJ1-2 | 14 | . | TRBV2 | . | CASRETEGSLGYTF | TGTGCCAGCAGGGAGACAGAGGGGTCCCTTGGCTACACCTTC